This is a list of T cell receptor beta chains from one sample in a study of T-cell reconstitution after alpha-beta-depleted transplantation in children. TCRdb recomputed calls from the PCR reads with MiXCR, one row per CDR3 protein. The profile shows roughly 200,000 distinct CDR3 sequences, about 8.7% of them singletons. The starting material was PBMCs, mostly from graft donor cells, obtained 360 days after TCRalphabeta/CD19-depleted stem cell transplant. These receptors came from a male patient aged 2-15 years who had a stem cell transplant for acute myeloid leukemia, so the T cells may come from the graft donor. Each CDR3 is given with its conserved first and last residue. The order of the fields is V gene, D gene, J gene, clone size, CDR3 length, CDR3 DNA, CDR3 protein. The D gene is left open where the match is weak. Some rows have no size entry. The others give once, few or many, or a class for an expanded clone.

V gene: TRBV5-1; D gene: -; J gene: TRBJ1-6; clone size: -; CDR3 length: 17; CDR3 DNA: TGCGCCAGCAGCTTGGTTCAGGGAGGCCTTGGTAATTCACCCCTCCACTTT; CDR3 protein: CASSLVQGGLGNSPLHF
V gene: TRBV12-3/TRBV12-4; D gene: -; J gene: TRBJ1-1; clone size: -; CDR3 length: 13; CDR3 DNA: TGTGCCAGCAGTTTATTACGGGTAACTGAAGCTTTCTTT; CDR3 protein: CASSLLRVTEAFF
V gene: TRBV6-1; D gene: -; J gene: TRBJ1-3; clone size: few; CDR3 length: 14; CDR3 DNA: TGTGCCAGCAGAAAACAGGGATCTGGAAACACCATATATTTT; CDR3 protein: CASRKQGSGNTIYF
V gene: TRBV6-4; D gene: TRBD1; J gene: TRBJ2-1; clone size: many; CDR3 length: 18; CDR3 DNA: TGTGCCAGCAGTCGACTTGGGACAGGGGTCGTGTTGTCCAATGAGCAGTTCTTC; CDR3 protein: CASSRLGTGVVLSNEQFF
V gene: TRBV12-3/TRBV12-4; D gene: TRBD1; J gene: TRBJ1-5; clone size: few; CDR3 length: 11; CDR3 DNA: TGTGCCAGCAGATACAGGGGCCCCCAGCATTTT; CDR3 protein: CASRYRGPQHF
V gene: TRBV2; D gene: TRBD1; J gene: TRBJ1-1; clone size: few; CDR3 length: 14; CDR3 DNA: TGTGCCAGCAGTTACGAAACAGGGGGCACTGAAGCTTTCTTT; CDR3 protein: CASSYETGGTEAFF
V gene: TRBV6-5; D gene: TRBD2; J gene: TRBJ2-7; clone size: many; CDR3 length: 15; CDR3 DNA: TGTGCCAGCAGTTACCGTAGCGGGAGGGGCTACGAGCAGTACTTC; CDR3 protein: CASSYRSGRGYEQYF
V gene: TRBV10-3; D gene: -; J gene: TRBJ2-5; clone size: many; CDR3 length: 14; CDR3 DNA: TGTGCCATCAGTGAGCCGGGCCCTCAAGAGACCCAGTACTTC; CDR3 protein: CAISEPGPQETQYF
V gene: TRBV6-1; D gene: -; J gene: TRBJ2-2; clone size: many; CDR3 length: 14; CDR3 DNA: TGTGCCAGCGAGGGAGTCTCCAACACCGGGGAGCTGTTTTTT; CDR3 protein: CASEGVSNTGELFF
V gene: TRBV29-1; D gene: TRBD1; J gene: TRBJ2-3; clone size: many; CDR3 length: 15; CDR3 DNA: TGCAGCGTTAACGAACCGGGACAGGGCACAGATACGCAGTATTTT; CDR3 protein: CSVNEPGQGTDTQYF
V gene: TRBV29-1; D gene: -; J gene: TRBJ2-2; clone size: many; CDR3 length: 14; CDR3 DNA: TGCAGCGTCGCCAAGAGGGACCTTTCCGGGGAGCTGTTTTTT; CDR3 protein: CSVAKRDLSGELFF
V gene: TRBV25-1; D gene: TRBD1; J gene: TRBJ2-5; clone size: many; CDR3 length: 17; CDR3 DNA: TGTGCCAGCAGTGACACCCAAAGACAGGGTGCACAAGAGACCCAGTACTTC; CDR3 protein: CASSDTQRQGAQETQYF
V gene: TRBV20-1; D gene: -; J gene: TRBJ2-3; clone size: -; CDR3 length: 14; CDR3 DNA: TGCAGTGCTAGAGGAGGGGCCCACACAGATACGCAGTATTTT; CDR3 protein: CSARGGAHTDTQYF
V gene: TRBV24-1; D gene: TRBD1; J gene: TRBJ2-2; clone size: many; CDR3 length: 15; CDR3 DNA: TGTGCCACCAGTTGGGACAGGACGAACACCGGGGAGCTGTTTTTT; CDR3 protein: CATSWDRTNTGELFF
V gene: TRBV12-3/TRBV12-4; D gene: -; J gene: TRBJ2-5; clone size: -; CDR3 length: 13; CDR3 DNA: TGTGCCAGCAGTTTAAGGCAGATGGAGACCCAGTACTTC; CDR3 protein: CASSLRQMETQYF
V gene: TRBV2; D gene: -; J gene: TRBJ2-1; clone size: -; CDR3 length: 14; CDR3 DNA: TGTGCCAGCAGTAGGACTTTTGTTGGGAATGAGCAGTTCTTC; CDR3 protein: CASSRTFVGNEQFF
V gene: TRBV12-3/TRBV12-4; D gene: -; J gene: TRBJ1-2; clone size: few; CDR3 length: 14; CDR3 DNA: TGTGCCAGCAGTCAGGGGCCGCAAGACTATGGCTACACCTTC; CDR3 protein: CASSQGPQDYGYTF
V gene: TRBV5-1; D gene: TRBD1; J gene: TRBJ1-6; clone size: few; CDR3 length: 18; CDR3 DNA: TGCGCCAGCAGCTTGGTGGGACAGGGGGCTGTCTATAATTCACCCCTCCACTTT; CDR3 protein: CASSLVGQGAVYNSPLHF
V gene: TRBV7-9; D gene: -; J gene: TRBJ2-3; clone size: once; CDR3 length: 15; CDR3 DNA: TGTGCCAGCAGGAAAATGGCAGGATACACAGATACGCAGTATTTT; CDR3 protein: CASRKMAGYTDTQYF
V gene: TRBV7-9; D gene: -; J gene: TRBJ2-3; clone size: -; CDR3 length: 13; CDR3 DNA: TGTGCCAGCAGCGCCCACTTGACAGATACGCAGTATTTT; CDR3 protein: CASSAHLTDTQYF
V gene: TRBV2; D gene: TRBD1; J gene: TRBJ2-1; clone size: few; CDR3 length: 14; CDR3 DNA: TGTGCCAGCAGGGACAGGGATATTTACAATGAGCAGTTCTTC; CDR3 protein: CASRDRDIYNEQFF
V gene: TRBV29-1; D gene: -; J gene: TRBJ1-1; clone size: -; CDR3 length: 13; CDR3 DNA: TGCAGCGTTGAGGGGGGGTTGAACACTGAAGCTTTCTTT; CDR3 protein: CSVEGGLNTEAFF
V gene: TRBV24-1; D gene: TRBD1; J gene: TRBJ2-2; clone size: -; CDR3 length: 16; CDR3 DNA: TGTGCCACTAGTGATCCCGGGACAGCGAACACCGGGGAGCTGTTTTTT; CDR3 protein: CATSDPGTANTGELFF
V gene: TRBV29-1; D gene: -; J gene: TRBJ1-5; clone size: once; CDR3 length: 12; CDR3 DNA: TGCAGCGTTGGGACAGATTTAGGGCCCCAGCATTTT; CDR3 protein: CSVGTDLGPQHF
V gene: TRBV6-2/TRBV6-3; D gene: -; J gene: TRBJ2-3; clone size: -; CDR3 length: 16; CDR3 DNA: TGTGCCAGCGAGGCTCCCAGATACGGGGGCACAGATACGCAGTATTTT; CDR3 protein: CASEAPRYGGTDTQYF
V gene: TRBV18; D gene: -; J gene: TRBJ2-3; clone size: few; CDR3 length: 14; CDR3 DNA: TGTGCCAGCTCACCAAAGGTTATCACAGATACGCAGTATTTT; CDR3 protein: CASSPKVITDTQYF
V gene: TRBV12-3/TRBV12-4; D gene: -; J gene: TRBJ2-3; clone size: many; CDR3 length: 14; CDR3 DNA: TGTGCCAGCAGCTCAGGGTTCCCCACAGATACGCAGTATTTT; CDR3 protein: CASSSGFPTDTQYF
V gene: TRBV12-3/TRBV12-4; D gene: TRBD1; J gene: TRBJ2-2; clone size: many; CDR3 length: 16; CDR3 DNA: TGTGCCAGCACCCCTGGGACAGCCTTAAACACCGGGGAGCTGTTTTTT; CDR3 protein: CASTPGTALNTGELFF
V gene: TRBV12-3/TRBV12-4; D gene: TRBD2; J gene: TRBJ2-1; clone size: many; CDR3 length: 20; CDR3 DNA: TGTGCCAGCAGTTTAGGCCTAGCGGGCTTTCTGAGAAGCTCCTACAATGAGCAGTTCTTC; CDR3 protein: CASSLGLAGFLRSSYNEQFF
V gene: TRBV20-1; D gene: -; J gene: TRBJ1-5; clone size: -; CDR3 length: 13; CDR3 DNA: TGCAGTGCCAGTTGGGATAGCAATCAGCCCCAGCATTTT; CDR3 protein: CSASWDSNQPQHF
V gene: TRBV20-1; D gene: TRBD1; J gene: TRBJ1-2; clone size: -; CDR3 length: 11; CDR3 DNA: TGCAGTGCTTGGGACAGCTATGGCTACACCTTC; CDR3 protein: CSAWDSYGYTF
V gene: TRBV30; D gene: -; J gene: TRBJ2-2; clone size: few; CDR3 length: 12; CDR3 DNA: TGTGCCGTCAGGATGAACACCGGGGAGCTGTTTTTT; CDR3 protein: CAVRMNTGELFF
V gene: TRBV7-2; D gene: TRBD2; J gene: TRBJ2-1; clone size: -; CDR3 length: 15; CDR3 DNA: TGTGCCAGCAGCCCCACTAGCGGGGCCTACAATGAGCAGTTCTTC; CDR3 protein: CASSPTSGAYNEQFF
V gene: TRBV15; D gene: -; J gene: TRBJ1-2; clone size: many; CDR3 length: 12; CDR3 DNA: TGTGCCACCAGCATGGGGATGGATGGCTACACCTTC; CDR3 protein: CATSMGMDGYTF
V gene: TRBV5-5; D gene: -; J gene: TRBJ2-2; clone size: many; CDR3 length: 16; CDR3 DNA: TGTGCCAGCACCCGAAGGGCAGGGCTGAACACCGGGGAGCTGTTTTTT; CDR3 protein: CASTRRAGLNTGELFF
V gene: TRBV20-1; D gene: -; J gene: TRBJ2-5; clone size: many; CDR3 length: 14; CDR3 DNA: TGCAGTGCTCTCAAGACAGGGAGGCAAGAGACCCAGTACTTC; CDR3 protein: CSALKTGRQETQYF
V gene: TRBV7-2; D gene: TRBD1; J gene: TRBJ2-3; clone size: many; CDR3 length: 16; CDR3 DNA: TGTGCCAGCAGCTCGACCGGGACAGGGGTTCAAGATACGCAGTATTTT; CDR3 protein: CASSSTGTGVQDTQYF
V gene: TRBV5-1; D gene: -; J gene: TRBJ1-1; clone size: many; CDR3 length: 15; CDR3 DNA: TGCGCCAGCAGGGAGGCCCATCCCATAATCAGTGAAGCTTTCTTT; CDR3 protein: CASREAHPIISEAFF
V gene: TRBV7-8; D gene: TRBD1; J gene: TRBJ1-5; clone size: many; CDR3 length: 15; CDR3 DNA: TGTGCCAGCAGCCGACCCGGGACAGGTGATCAGCCCCAGCATTTT; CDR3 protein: CASSRPGTGDQPQHF
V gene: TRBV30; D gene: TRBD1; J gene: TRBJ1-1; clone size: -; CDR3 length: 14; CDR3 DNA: TGTGCCTGGAGCCTAGACAGGGTGAACACTGAAGCTTTCTTT; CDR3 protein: CAWSLDRVNTEAFF
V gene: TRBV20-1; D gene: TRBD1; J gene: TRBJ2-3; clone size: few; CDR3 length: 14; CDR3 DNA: TGCAGTGCACCGGACAGGGACCTCACAGATACGCAGTATTTT; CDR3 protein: CSAPDRDLTDTQYF
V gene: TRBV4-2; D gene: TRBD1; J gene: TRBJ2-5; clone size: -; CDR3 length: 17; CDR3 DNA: TGTGCCAGGAGCCCTGGGACAGGGGGCTTGTACCAAGAGACCCAGTACTTC; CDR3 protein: CARSPGTGGLYQETQYF
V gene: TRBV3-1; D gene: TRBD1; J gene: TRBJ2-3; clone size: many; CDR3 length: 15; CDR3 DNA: TGTGCCAGCAGCCAAGCGAGCGACAGGGGAGATACGCAGTATTTT; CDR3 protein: CASSQASDRGDTQYF
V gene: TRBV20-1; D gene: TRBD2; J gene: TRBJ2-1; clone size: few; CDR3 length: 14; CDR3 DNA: TGCAGTGCTACCCCACCGGGACTAGCGGGTGAGCAGTTCTTC; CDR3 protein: CSATPPGLAGEQFF
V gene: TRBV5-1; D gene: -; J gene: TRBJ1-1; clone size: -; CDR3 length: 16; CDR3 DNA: TGCGCCAGCAGCTTGTACCTCCAAGGTGGGTCGGGGGAAGCTTTCTTT; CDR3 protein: CASSLYLQGGSGEAFF
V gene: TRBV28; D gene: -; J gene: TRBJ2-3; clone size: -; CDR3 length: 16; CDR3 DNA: TGTGCCAGCGGTAAAAAAGGGACACTTCCGACAGATACGCAGTATTTT; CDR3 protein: CASGKKGTLPTDTQYF